These T cell receptor beta chains were read from a single sample in a study of cytomegalovirus exposure and HLA in healthy donors. Sequencing used immunoSEQ multiplex PCR; TCRdb keeps in-frame clones, though not all of them. The sample includes 100,000 or so clones, about 80% of them seen just once. Material for sequencing was PBMCs. All receptors come from a man aged 40-55 years in good health and CMV-seronegative. CDR3s include the opening cysteine and the closing phenylalanine or tryptophan. D genes are given only for firm matches. A row's size may be missing; if present it is once, few, many or a size class.

j_call: TRBJ1-5; v_call: TRBV30; cdr3_length: 18; d_call: TRBD1; clone_size: once; cdr3_aa: CAWNKDRSPLYSNQPQHF; cdr3_nt: TGTGCCTGGAACAAGGACAGGAGCCCTCTTTATAGCAATCAGCCCCAGCATTTT
j_call: TRBJ2-7; v_call: TRBV4-2; cdr3_length: 15; d_call: TRBD2; clone_size: .; cdr3_aa: CASSQGVAGSYEQYF; cdr3_nt: TGTGCCAGCAGCCAAGGGGTAGCGGGATCCTACGAGCAGTACTTC
j_call: TRBJ2-3; v_call: TRBV6-5; cdr3_length: 14; d_call: .; clone_size: .; cdr3_aa: CASKRGGPGDTQYF; cdr3_nt: TGTGCCAGCAAAAGGGGGGGGCCCGGAGATACGCAGTATTTT
j_call: TRBJ1-3; v_call: TRBV6-1; cdr3_length: 16; d_call: TRBD1; clone_size: .; cdr3_aa: CASSVDRPGSGNTIYF; cdr3_nt: TGTGCCAGCAGTGTGGACAGGCCTGGCTCTGGAAACACCATATATTTT
j_call: TRBJ2-3; v_call: TRBV5-1; cdr3_length: 15; d_call: .; clone_size: .; cdr3_aa: CASSLRTVGTDTQYF; cdr3_nt: TGCGCCAGCAGCTTACGGACAGTCGGCACAGATACGCAGTATTTT
j_call: TRBJ2-2; v_call: TRBV10-2; cdr3_length: 13; d_call: .; clone_size: .; cdr3_aa: CASGEANTGELFF; cdr3_nt: TGCGCCAGCGGGGAGGCAAACACCGGGGAGCTGTTTTTT
j_call: TRBJ2-2; v_call: TRBV11-3; cdr3_length: 14; d_call: .; clone_size: few; cdr3_aa: CASSLDGGTGELFF; cdr3_nt: TGTGCCAGCAGCTTAGACGGGGGCACCGGGGAGCTGTTTTTT
j_call: TRBJ1-1; v_call: TRBV19; cdr3_length: 11; d_call: .; clone_size: few; cdr3_aa: CASTGNTEAFF; cdr3_nt: TGTGCCAGTACCGGGAACACTGAAGCTTTCTTT
j_call: TRBJ1-5; v_call: TRBV7-9; cdr3_length: 13; d_call: .; clone_size: .; cdr3_aa: CASQGYSNQPQHF; cdr3_nt: TGTGCCAGCCAGGGATATAGCAATCAGCCCCAGCATTTT
j_call: TRBJ1-2; v_call: TRBV25-1; cdr3_length: 15; d_call: .; clone_size: .; cdr3_aa: CASSESTEPFYGYTF; cdr3_nt: TGTGCCAGCAGTGAATCGACGGAGCCCTTCTATGGCTACACCTTC
j_call: TRBJ1-1; v_call: TRBV7-6; cdr3_length: 14; d_call: .; clone_size: .; cdr3_aa: CASSLMSGDTEAFF; cdr3_nt: TGTGCCAGCAGCTTAATGTCGGGAGACACTGAAGCTTTCTTT
j_call: TRBJ2-3; v_call: TRBV29-1; cdr3_length: 14; d_call: TRBD2; clone_size: .; cdr3_aa: CVSGGASGTDTQYF; cdr3_nt: TGCGTTAGCGGGGGGGCCTCTGGCACAGATACGCAGTATTTT
j_call: TRBJ1-5; v_call: TRBV6-6; cdr3_length: 14; d_call: TRBD1; clone_size: .; cdr3_aa: CASRPTGTNQPQHF; cdr3_nt: TGTGCCAGCAGGCCGACAGGGACCAATCAGCCCCAGCATTTT
j_call: TRBJ2-7; v_call: TRBV7-6; cdr3_length: 15; d_call: TRBD1; clone_size: .; cdr3_aa: CASSLRQGVSVEQYF; cdr3_nt: TGTGCCAGCAGCTTAAGACAGGGGGTTTCAGTCGAGCAGTACTTC
j_call: TRBJ2-2; v_call: TRBV5-4; cdr3_length: 15; d_call: TRBD2; clone_size: .; cdr3_aa: CASSDRSGGGGELFF; cdr3_nt: TGTGCCAGCAGCGACCGGAGCGGGGGCGGCGGGGAGCTGTTTTTT
j_call: TRBJ2-7; v_call: TRBV2; cdr3_length: 13; d_call: .; clone_size: .; cdr3_aa: CASSRDFSYEQYF; cdr3_nt: TGTGCCAGCAGCAGGGACTTTTCCTACGAGCAGTACTTC
j_call: TRBJ2-7; v_call: TRBV7-9; cdr3_length: 13; d_call: .; clone_size: .; cdr3_aa: CSSSSGLSYEQYF; cdr3_nt: TGTTCCAGCAGCTCGGGACTTTCCTACGAGCAGTACTTC
j_call: TRBJ2-1; v_call: TRBV29-1; cdr3_length: 11; d_call: TRBD1; clone_size: .; cdr3_aa: CSVTGGGEQFF; cdr3_nt: TGCAGCGTGACAGGGGGAGGTGAGCAGTTCTTC
j_call: TRBJ1-2; v_call: TRBV11-2; cdr3_length: 15; d_call: .; clone_size: .; cdr3_aa: CASSLVSDRNYGYTF; cdr3_nt: TGTGCCAGCAGCTTAGTGTCAGACAGAAACTATGGCTACACCTTC
j_call: TRBJ2-5; v_call: TRBV7-9; cdr3_length: 19; d_call: TRBD2; clone_size: .; cdr3_aa: CASSLAWTSGGAAGETQYF; cdr3_nt: TGTGCCAGCAGCTTAGCGTGGACTAGCGGGGGGGCCGCCGGAGAGACCCAGTACTTC
j_call: TRBJ2-3; v_call: TRBV6-5; cdr3_length: 14; d_call: TRBD1; clone_size: .; cdr3_aa: CASRWGQGQDTQYF; cdr3_nt: TGTGCCAGCAGATGGGGACAGGGGCAAGATACGCAGTATTTT
j_call: TRBJ2-3; v_call: TRBV10-2; cdr3_length: 15; d_call: TRBD2; clone_size: .; cdr3_aa: CASSLAGGGADTQYF; cdr3_nt: TGCGCCAGCAGTCTAGCGGGGGGAGGCGCAGATACGCAGTATTTT
j_call: TRBJ2-2; v_call: TRBV4-2; cdr3_length: 15; d_call: TRBD1; clone_size: .; cdr3_aa: CASSQEDRATGELFF; cdr3_nt: TGTGCCAGCAGCCAAGAGGACAGGGCGACCGGGGAGCTGTTTTTT
j_call: TRBJ2-7; v_call: TRBV9; cdr3_length: 15; d_call: .; clone_size: .; cdr3_aa: CASPTPGITSYEQYF; cdr3_nt: TGTGCCAGCCCTACACCAGGGATTACGTCCTACGAGCAGTACTTC
j_call: TRBJ1-4; v_call: TRBV2; cdr3_length: 13; d_call: .; clone_size: once; cdr3_aa: CASSEANRAKLFF; cdr3_nt: TGTGCCAGCAGTGAAGCAAACAGGGCGAAACTGTTTTTT
j_call: TRBJ1-6; v_call: TRBV18; cdr3_length: 14; d_call: TRBD1; clone_size: .; cdr3_aa: CASSPGTGNSPLHF; cdr3_nt: TGTGCCAGCTCACCCGGGACAGGAAATTCACCCCTCCACTTT
j_call: TRBJ1-1; v_call: TRBV6-5; cdr3_length: 15; d_call: .; clone_size: .; cdr3_aa: CASSYPGLVNTEAFF; cdr3_nt: TGTGCCAGCAGTTACCCAGGGTTAGTGAACACTGAAGCTTTCTTT
j_call: TRBJ1-1; v_call: TRBV11-3; cdr3_length: 16; d_call: .; clone_size: .; cdr3_aa: CASSLTRGPMNTEAFF; cdr3_nt: TGTGCCAGCAGCTTAACCAGGGGTCCTATGAACACTGAAGCTTTCTTT
j_call: TRBJ1-1; v_call: TRBV30; cdr3_length: 13; d_call: TRBD1; clone_size: .; cdr3_aa: CAWARTGGTEAFF; cdr3_nt: TGTGCCTGGGCCCGGACAGGGGGGACTGAAGCTTTCTTT
j_call: TRBJ2-4; v_call: TRBV11-2; cdr3_length: 12; d_call: TRBD1; clone_size: .; cdr3_aa: CASSLEQGRQYF; cdr3_nt: TGTGCCAGCAGCTTAGAACAGGGGCGTCAGTACTTC
j_call: TRBJ1-5; v_call: TRBV7-2; cdr3_length: 14; d_call: .; clone_size: .; cdr3_aa: CASSLDGRNQPQHF; cdr3_nt: TGTGCCAGCAGCTTAGACGGTCGCAATCAGCCCCAGCATTTT
j_call: TRBJ2-3; v_call: TRBV2; cdr3_length: 14; d_call: TRBD2; clone_size: .; cdr3_aa: CASMGLAGRNTQYF; cdr3_nt: TGTGCCAGCATGGGCCTAGCGGGAAGAAATACGCAGTATTTT
j_call: TRBJ1-1; v_call: TRBV5-6; cdr3_length: 11; d_call: .; clone_size: .; cdr3_aa: CASSFDSEAFF; cdr3_nt: TGTGCCAGCAGCTTCGACAGTGAAGCTTTCTTT
j_call: TRBJ1-5; v_call: TRBV5-5; cdr3_length: 15; d_call: TRBD1; clone_size: .; cdr3_aa: CASSTQTGRNQPQHF; cdr3_nt: TGTGCCAGCAGCACCCAGACAGGGCGCAATCAGCCCCAGCATTTT
j_call: TRBJ1-4; v_call: TRBV6-5; cdr3_length: 15; d_call: TRBD1; clone_size: once; cdr3_aa: CASSSSDRGHEKLFF; cdr3_nt: TGTGCCAGCAGTTCATCGGACAGGGGGCACGAAAAACTGTTTTTT
j_call: TRBJ1-4; v_call: TRBV18; cdr3_length: 15; d_call: .; clone_size: .; cdr3_aa: CASSPDLSHNEKLFF; cdr3_nt: TGTGCCAGCTCACCAGACTTGTCCCATAATGAAAAACTGTTTTTT
j_call: TRBJ2-4; v_call: TRBV4-3; cdr3_length: 14; d_call: TRBD1; clone_size: few; cdr3_aa: CASSQERTGNIQYF; cdr3_nt: TGCGCCAGCAGCCAAGAAAGGACAGGAAACATTCAGTACTTC
j_call: TRBJ2-3; v_call: TRBV9; cdr3_length: 16; d_call: TRBD2; clone_size: .; cdr3_aa: CASSPQGGGGSDTQYF; cdr3_nt: TGTGCCAGCAGCCCCCAGGGTGGCGGGGGGTCGGATACGCAGTATTTT
j_call: TRBJ2-1; v_call: TRBV11-2; cdr3_length: 14; d_call: .; clone_size: .; cdr3_aa: CASSLMRANNEQFF; cdr3_nt: TGTGCCAGCAGCTTAATGCGGGCTAACAATGAGCAGTTCTTC
j_call: TRBJ2-3; v_call: TRBV7-2; cdr3_length: 13; d_call: .; clone_size: .; cdr3_aa: CASSLSGSGTQYF; cdr3_nt: TGTGCCAGCAGCTTATCGGGATCTGGTACGCAGTATTTT
j_call: TRBJ2-3; v_call: TRBV6-5; cdr3_length: 15; d_call: TRBD2; clone_size: few; cdr3_aa: CASRRLAGGWDTQYF; cdr3_nt: TGTGCCAGCAGAAGACTAGCGGGGGGGTGGGATACGCAGTATTTT
j_call: TRBJ1-2; v_call: TRBV15; cdr3_length: 14; d_call: .; clone_size: .; cdr3_aa: CATSRDNGFYGYTF; cdr3_nt: TGTGCCACCAGCAGAGATAACGGGTTTTATGGCTACACCTTC
j_call: TRBJ2-7; v_call: TRBV4-2; cdr3_length: 16; d_call: TRBD2; clone_size: .; cdr3_aa: CASSQGLAGGTYEQYF; cdr3_nt: TGTGCCAGCAGCCAAGGATTGGCGGGGGGAACGTACGAGCAGTACTTC
j_call: TRBJ2-1; v_call: TRBV7-3; cdr3_length: 13; d_call: .; clone_size: few; cdr3_aa: CASSRNQANEQFF; cdr3_nt: TGTGCCAGCAGCCGTAATCAGGCCAATGAGCAGTTCTTC
j_call: TRBJ1-1; v_call: TRBV5-1; cdr3_length: 15; d_call: .; clone_size: .; cdr3_aa: CASRKEGGGNTEAFF; cdr3_nt: TGCGCCAGCAGAAAGGAGGGAGGAGGAAACACTGAAGCTTTCTTT
j_call: TRBJ2-3; v_call: TRBV23-1; cdr3_length: 15; d_call: TRBD1; clone_size: .; cdr3_aa: CASSPPGQDGDTQYF; cdr3_nt: TGCGCCAGCTCCCCTCCGGGACAGGATGGAGATACGCAGTATTTT
j_call: TRBJ2-2; v_call: TRBV19; cdr3_length: 15; d_call: .; clone_size: .; cdr3_aa: CASSSPGQTRGELFF; cdr3_nt: TGTGCCAGTAGTTCCCCTGGACAGACGCGCGGGGAGCTGTTTTTT
j_call: TRBJ1-1; v_call: TRBV6-1; cdr3_length: 15; d_call: .; clone_size: .; cdr3_aa: CASSRGGNMNTEAFF; cdr3_nt: TGTGCCAGCAGCCGCGGTGGAAATATGAACACTGAAGCTTTCTTT
j_call: TRBJ2-1; v_call: TRBV5-4; cdr3_length: 16; d_call: .; clone_size: .; cdr3_aa: CASTLAGFSLYNEQFF; cdr3_nt: TGTGCCAGCACCCTGGCCGGGTTTTCCCTTTACAATGAGCAGTTCTTC
j_call: TRBJ1-2; v_call: TRBV28; cdr3_length: 13; d_call: .; clone_size: .; cdr3_aa: CASSPHIGESYTF; cdr3_nt: TGTGCCAGCAGTCCTCACATTGGGGAGAGCTACACCTTC
j_call: TRBJ1-2; v_call: TRBV19; cdr3_length: 13; d_call: .; clone_size: .; cdr3_aa: CASSIRGHDGYTF; cdr3_nt: TGTGCCAGTAGTATCCGAGGGCACGATGGCTACACCTTC
j_call: TRBJ2-2; v_call: TRBV18; cdr3_length: 13; d_call: TRBD1; clone_size: .; cdr3_aa: CASSPDRDGELFF; cdr3_nt: TGTGCCAGCTCACCGGACAGGGACGGGGAGCTGTTTTTT